Each of the 9 T cell receptor beta chains below was sequenced from the same sample in a study of CD8+ T cells in alopecia areata. In each case, RNA was isolated and then reverse transcribed into cDNA as the sequencing template. This table comes from immunoSEQ multiplex PCR, and its TCRdb copy is limited to in-frame clones, with some not included. Of roughly 200,000 clones in the sample, 53% were seen once. The treatment denotes: oral pan-JAK inhibitor, 5-10 mg twice daily. Sample: CD8+ T cells sorted from blood, taken at week 24, from a patient treated with tofacitinib. The receptors shown here come from a human donor with alopecia areata.

The chain links TRBV7-9 to TRBJ1-2; D unresolved. V was shortened by 5 bases and J by 1 base, with 20 bases between the two germline ends. CDR1 is SEHNR, CDR2 FQNEAQ, per germline (reference sequence). The CDR3 runs 17 residues. The CDR3 region has the DNA TGTGCCAGCAGCCAACCCAACAACCTCAGGAATAACTATGGCTACACCTTC. Translating gives CASSQPNNLRNNYGYTF.

The gene calls are TRBV4-3 and TRBJ2-7; D is perhaps TRBD1 (7 bases). This CDR3 is 15 amino acids long. Germline values: CDR1 LGHNA, CDR2 YSLEER. V was pared by 0 bases and J by 5 bases, with 14 bases between. This CDR3 is CASSQDRGGGNEQYF. In DNA form, the CDR3 reads TGCGCCAGCAGCCAAGATCGAGGGGGCGGGAACGAGCAGTACTTC.

This clone was detected a few times. V and J are TRBV12-5 and TRBJ2-3; 8 nucleotides agree with TRBD1. Per germline, CDR1 LGHNT and CDR2 FRNRAP. This CDR3 is 15 amino acids long. Trimming took 5 bases from V and 4 from J; bases not matched to a gene: 8. CDR3 region: CASGPRGQDSDTQYF. The DNA of the CDR3 is TGTGCTAGTGGTCCGCGGGGACAGGATTCAGATACGCAGTATTTT.

CDR3 region: CASSQWSGGIDTQYF. The CDR3 coding sequence is TGCGCCAGCAGCCAGTGGAGCGGGGGGATAGATACGCAGTATTTT. The rearrangement uses TRBV4-3 and TRBJ2-3, with TRBD2 matching 9 bases. Trimming at V came to 3 bases and at J to 5 bases, leaving 6 bases not matched to a gene. The CDR3 runs 15 residues. In germline, CDR1 is LGHNA, CDR2 YSLEER.

V and J are TRBV5-1 and TRBJ1-1, with D uncertain. Per germline, CDR1 SGHRS and CDR2 YFSETQ. Trimming left V 4 bases short and J 8 bases short, with 15 bases between. CDR3 size: 13 residues. The CDR3 sequence: CASSVTHPKEAFF. Written as DNA, the CDR3 is TGCGCCAGCAGCGTCACACACCCCAAAGAAGCTTTCTTT.

The chain joins TRBV11-2 to TRBJ2-3; 9 nucleotides line up with TRBD2. Germline-derived CDR1 and CDR2 are SGHAT and FQNNGV. The CDR3 spans 17 residues. Trimming at V came to 4 bases and at J to 3 bases, leaving 11 bases not matched to a gene. CDR3 residues: CASSSPLGSGGTDTQYF. The CDR3 DNA follows: TGTGCCAGCAGCTCCCCCCTAGGTAGCGGGGGTACAGATACGCAGTATTTT.

V and J are TRBV15 and TRBJ1-2, with unresolved D. The CDR3 covers 15 residues. Trimming cost V 0 bases and J 4 bases, with 12 bases left between them. The germline V gene has CDR1 LNHNV and CDR2 YYDKDF (reference sequence). The CDR3 loop is CATSRDSAERYGYTF. For the CDR3, the DNA is TGTGCCACCAGCAGAGATAGTGCAGAACGCTATGGCTACACCTTC.

This rearrangement joins TRBV6-1 to TRBJ1-5, with TRBD1 as a possible D gene (5 bases). In germline, CDR1 is MNHNS, CDR2 SASEGT. There are 15 residues in the CDR3. Trimming took off 3 bases at V and 0 bases at J, with 9 bases between the two ends. CDR3 residues: CASSEGRYSNQPQHF. The DNA for the CDR3 is TGTGCCAGCAGTGAGGGGCGATATAGCAATCAGCCCCAGCATTTT.

Only a few counts were recorded for this clone. The chain combines TRBV29-1 with TRBJ2-7, with D possibly being TRBD1 (7 bases). V was pared by 7 bases and J by 0 bases, with 10 bases between. This CDR3 spans 12 amino acids. Germline V gene lookup returns CDR1 SQVTM and CDR2 ANQGSEA. The DNA for the CDR3 is TGCAGCGGCGGGGACAGCTCCTACGAGCAGTACTTC. Amino acid sequence: CSGGDSSYEQYF.